The 14 T cell receptor beta chains reported below all come from one sample, sequenced in a study of blood T cell repertoires in COVID-19. Data came from immunoSEQ multiplex PCR; TCRdb stores just in-frame clones and leaves some out. Here the sample spans around 450,000 clones, about 85% being singletons. Sample: PBMCs or T cells enriched from blood (not recorded which). The receptors originated from a woman between 18 and 29 years old who had recovered from COVID-19.

This clone showed up just once. J is TRBJ1-6 and V is TRBV5-1; no firm D call. The germline CDR1 and CDR2 sequences are SGHRS and YFSETQ. V dropped 0 bases and J dropped 3 bases, with 7 bases sitting between them. CDR3 size: 15 residues. The CDR3 nucleotides read TGCGCCAGCAGCTTGGGAACAGACTATAATTCACCCCTCCACTTT. Its translation: CASSLGTDYNSPLHF.

This clone was observed at least ten times. Other DNA sequences within the sample encode an identical CDR3. This chain links TRBV6-5 with TRBJ1-5; D is possibly TRBD1 (5 bases). The germline V gene has CDR1 MNHEY and CDR2 SVGAGI. V lost 6 bases and J 5 bases, leaving 8 bases between the germline ends. The CDR3 covers 12 residues. The CDR3 loop reads CASRWGDQPQHF. The CDR3 nucleotides are TGTGCCAGCAGGTGGGGGGATCAGCCCCAGCATTTT.

This sequence joins TRBV28 and TRBJ1-3, with D perhaps matching TRBD1 (5 bases). This CDR3 spans 14 amino acids. Between the trimmed V and J ends, which lost 5 bases and 2 bases, there was a span of 10 bases. From germline, CDR1 is MDHEN and CDR2 SYDVKM. Written as DNA, the CDR3 is TGTGCCAGCAGTCAGGGTGGACCTGGAAACACCATATATTTT. Protein: CASSQGGPGNTIYF.

The rearrangement joins TRBV28 to TRBJ2-7, with 8 positions matching TRBD1. V shed 11 bases and J 6 bases; nucleotides not matched to a gene: 6. The CDR3 sequence is 11 residues long. Germline lookup yields CDR1 MDHEN and CDR2 SYDVKM. The CDR3 spells CALRQGSEQYF. The CDR3 nucleotides are TGTGCCTTAAGACAGGGGAGCGAGCAGTACTTC.

The rearrangement links TRBV6-5 to TRBJ1-2; D unclear. Trimming took off 6 bases at V and 0 bases at J, with 5 bases between the two ends. The CDR3 contains 12 residues. The germline gives CDR1 MNHEY, CDR2 SVGAGI. CDR3 in amino acids: CASSSTNYGYTF. In DNA, the CDR3 is TGTGCCAGCAGCAGTACTAACTATGGCTACACCTTC.

The J gene is TRBJ1-1, the V gene TRBV5-1; perhaps TRBD1 as D (6 bases). The CDR3 extends over 14 amino acids. The V end was cut by 0 bases, the J end by 0 bases, with 6 bases between. Germline values: CDR1 SGHRS, CDR2 YFSETQ. The chain's CDR3 is CASSLGQVNTEAFF. The CDR3 DNA reads as TGCGCCAGCAGCTTGGGACAGGTGAACACTGAAGCTTTCTTT.

The V and J genes are TRBV19 and TRBJ1-1; D unclear. Trimming removed 4 bases at V and 5 bases at J, with 14 bases between. Germline CDR1 LNHDA, CDR2 SQIVND (reference sequence). The CDR3 has 14 amino acids. CDR3 sequence (DNA): TGTGCCAGTAGTACCCGGGGTAATCCGACTGAAGCTTTCTTT. Translated: CASSTRGNPTEAFF.

The chain links TRBV5-4 to TRBJ1-2; 7 bases are shared with TRBD1. J was trimmed by 6 bases and V by 4 bases; bases with no gene match: 9. Germline CDR1 SGHNT, CDR2 YYREEE (reference sequence). CDR3 length equals 14 residues. The CDR3 region is CASSDRMTGNGYTF. CDR3 DNA sequence: TGTGCCAGCAGCGACAGGATGACAGGGAATGGCTACACCTTC.

This chain uses TRBV5-1 with TRBJ2-5; maybe TRBD2 (6 bases). Germline V lookup: CDR1 SGHRS, CDR2 YFSETQ. CDR3 length equals 14 residues. With 0 bases removed from V and 7 bases from J, the gap between germline ends came to 13 bases. For the CDR3, the DNA is TGCGCCAGCAGCTTGGACTGGGTGGGGGGGACCCAGTACTTC. Its translation is CASSLDWVGGTQYF. The full variable domain, rest sourced from reference TRBV5-1 and TRBJ2-5, is KAGVTQTPRYLIKTRGQQVTLSCSPISGHRSVSWYQQTPGQGLQFLFEYFSETQRNKGNFPGRFSGRQFSNSRSEMNVSTLELGDSALYLCASSLDWVGGTQYFGPGTRLLVL.

At least ten counts were recorded for this clone. This chain connects TRBV7-9 to TRBJ2-7, with D tentatively TRBD1 (6 bases). Germline V gene lookup returns CDR1 SEHNR and CDR2 FQNEAQ (reference sequence). Trimming pared 4 bases from V and 7 bases from J, leaving 14 bases between. This CDR3 contains 13 residues. CDR3: CASSSKGDGEQYF. The CDR3 DNA follows: TGTGCCAGCAGCTCCAAGGGGGACGGAGAGCAGTACTTC.

The chain links TRBV30 to TRBJ1-1; 7 bases line up with TRBD1. After removal of 4 bases from V and 4 bases from J, the junction contained 9 bases not matched to a gene. This CDR3 region has 14 residues. CDR1 is GTSNPN and CDR2 is SVGIG in the germline V gene (reference sequence). CDR3 sequence: CAWIKGAQGTEAFF. CDR3 nucleotide sequence: TGTGCCTGGATCAAGGGGGCGCAAGGCACTGAAGCTTTCTTT. The full variable domain, in which reference TRBV30 and TRBJ1-1 provide the parts outside the CDR3, is SQTIHQWPATLVQPVGSPLSLECTVEGTSNPNLYWYRQAAGRGLQLLFYSVGIGQISSEVPQNLSASRPQDRQFILSSKKLLLSDSGFYLCAWIKGAQGTEAFFGQGTRLTVV.

The chain recombines TRBV10-3 with TRBJ1-2; D not certain. Trimming cost V 0 bases and J 5 bases, with 10 bases left between them. Germline V gives CDR1 ENHRY, CDR2 SYGVKD. The CDR3 spans 14 residues. CDR3 DNA sequence: TGTGCCATCAGTGAGTCGAGGGAGGGATATGGCTACACCTTC. Its protein product is CAISESREGYGYTF.

J is TRBJ2-3 and V is TRBV6-5, with D tentatively TRBD2 (6 bases). The CDR3 runs 14 residues. Between the trimmed V and J ends, which lost 10 bases and 1 base, there was a span of 15 bases. Germline values: CDR1 MNHEY, CDR2 SVGAGI. The CDR3 DNA reads TGTGCCACCTGGGACTTACTCGGCACAGATACGCAGTATTTT. Protein product: CATWDLLGTDTQYF.

The chain links TRBV5-1 to TRBJ2-6; 8 bases agree with TRBD1. V gave up 3 bases and J gave up 0 bases; unmatched junction bases: 5. From germline, CDR1 is SGHRS and CDR2 YFSETQ. The CDR3 extends over 17 amino acids. The CDR3 spells CASSSETGGSGANVLTF. CDR3 DNA sequence: TGCGCCAGCAGCTCAGAAACAGGGGGCTCTGGGGCCAACGTCCTGACTTTC.